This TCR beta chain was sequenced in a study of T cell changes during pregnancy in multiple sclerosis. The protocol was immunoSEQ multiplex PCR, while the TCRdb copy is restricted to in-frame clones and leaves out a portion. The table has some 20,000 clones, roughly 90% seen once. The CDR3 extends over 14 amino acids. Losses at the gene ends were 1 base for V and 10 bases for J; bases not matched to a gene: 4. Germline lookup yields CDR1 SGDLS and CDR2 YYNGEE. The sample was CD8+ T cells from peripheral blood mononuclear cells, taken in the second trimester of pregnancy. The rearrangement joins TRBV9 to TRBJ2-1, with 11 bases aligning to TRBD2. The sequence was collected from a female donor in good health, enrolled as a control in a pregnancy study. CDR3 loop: CASSVTSGSREQFF. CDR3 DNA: TGTGCCAGCAGCGTAACTAGCGGGAGTCGGGAGCAGTTCTTC.